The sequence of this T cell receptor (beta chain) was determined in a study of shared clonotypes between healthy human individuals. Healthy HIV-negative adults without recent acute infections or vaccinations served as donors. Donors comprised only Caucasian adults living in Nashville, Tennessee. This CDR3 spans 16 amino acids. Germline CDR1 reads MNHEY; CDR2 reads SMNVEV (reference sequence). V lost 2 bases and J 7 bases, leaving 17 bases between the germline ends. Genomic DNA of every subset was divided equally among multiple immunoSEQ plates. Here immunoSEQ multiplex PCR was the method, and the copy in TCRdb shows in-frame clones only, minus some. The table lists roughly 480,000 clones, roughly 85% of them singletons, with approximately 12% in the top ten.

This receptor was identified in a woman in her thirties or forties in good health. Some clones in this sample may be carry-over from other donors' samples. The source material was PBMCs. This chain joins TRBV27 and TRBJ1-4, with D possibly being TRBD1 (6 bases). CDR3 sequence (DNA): TGTGCCAGCAGTTTAAAACCCGTACAGGGAGGTGAAAAACTGTTTTTT. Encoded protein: CASSLKPVQGGEKLFF.